This paragraph reports one T cell receptor beta chain. This entry is derived from a study of kidney transplant recipient with SARS-CoV-2 infection. TCRdb redid the calling of the reads with MiXCR, one entry per CDR3 protein. The sample shows 200,000 to 300,000 distinct CDR3 sequences, roughly 26% of them seen only once. The CDR3 is 16 amino acids. The ends were cut back, 0 bases at V and 0 bases at J, with 10 bases in the middle. Germline values: CDR1 SEHNR, CDR2 FQNEAQ (reference sequence). The sequences come from a blood sample, collected at baseline and on day 111 from a kidney transplant recipient. The rearrangement joins TRBV7-9 to TRBJ2-3; TRBD1 might be the D (5 bases). The clonotype originates from a male patient in his thirties who had COVID-19 and was a kidney transplant recipient. The graft donor may have contributed some T cells. CDR3 residues: CASSLAFRASTDTQYF. The CDR3 nucleotides are TGTGCCAGCAGCTTAGCGTTCAGGGCCAGCACAGATACGCAGTATTTT.